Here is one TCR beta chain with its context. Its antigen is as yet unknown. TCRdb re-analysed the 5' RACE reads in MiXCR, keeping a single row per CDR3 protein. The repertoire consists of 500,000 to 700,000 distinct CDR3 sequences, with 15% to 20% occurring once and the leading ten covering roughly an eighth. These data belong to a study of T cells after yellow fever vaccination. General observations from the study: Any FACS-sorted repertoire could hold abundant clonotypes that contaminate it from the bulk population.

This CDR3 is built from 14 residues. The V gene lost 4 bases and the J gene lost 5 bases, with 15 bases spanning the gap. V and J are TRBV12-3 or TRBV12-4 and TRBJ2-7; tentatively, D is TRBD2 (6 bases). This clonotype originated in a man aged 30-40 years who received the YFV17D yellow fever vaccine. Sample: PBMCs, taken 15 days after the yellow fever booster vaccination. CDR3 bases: TGTGCCAGCAGTTCGAAGACTAGAATTGACGAGCAGTACTTC. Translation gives CASSSKTRIDEQYF.